These T cell receptor beta chains were read from a single sample in a study of T-cell memory formation after mild COVID-19. A single record per CDR3 protein comes from TCRdb applying MiXCR to the 5' RACE reads. The sample holds fewer than 650,000 distinct CDR3 sequences, about 22% seen once. Input material: PBMCs or a T cell subset sorted from them (not recorded which). These receptors were collected from an adult woman who had mild COVID-19 (a few samples of this study predate the infection). Cell type and time point are not known. The CDR3 runs from the conserved cysteine through the conserved F or W. A D gene is named only where the DNA matches it firmly. Some rows have no size entry. The others give once, few or many, or a class for an expanded clone.

J gene: TRBJ2-5
clone size: once
D gene: TRBD2
V gene: TRBV7-8
CDR3 protein: CASSSPLAGGGRETQYF
CDR3 DNA: TGTGCCAGCAGCTCGCCTCTAGCGGGAGGAGGACGGGAGACCCAGTACTTC

J gene: TRBJ2-5
clone size: few
D gene: NA
V gene: TRBV4-2
CDR3 protein: CASSQDSKETQYF
CDR3 DNA: TGTGCCAGCAGCCAAGACTCCAAAGAGACCCAGTACTTC

J gene: TRBJ2-1
clone size: NA
D gene: TRBD2
V gene: TRBV5-1
CDR3 protein: CASSWTSAGEQFF
CDR3 DNA: TGCGCCAGCAGCTGGACTAGCGCGGGTGAGCAGTTCTTC

J gene: TRBJ2-3
clone size: NA
D gene: TRBD1
V gene: TRBV24-1
CDR3 protein: CATRGQGATDTQYF
CDR3 DNA: TGTGCCACCAGAGGACAGGGGGCCACAGATACGCAGTATTTT

J gene: TRBJ1-4
clone size: NA
D gene: NA
V gene: TRBV9
CDR3 protein: CASSVGTGARKLFF
CDR3 DNA: TGTGCCAGCAGCGTAGGAACGGGGGCAAGGAAACTGTTTTTT

J gene: TRBJ2-1
clone size: NA
D gene: TRBD2
V gene: TRBV7-9
CDR3 protein: CASSFRTSGTNIRNNEQFF
CDR3 DNA: TGTGCCAGCAGCTTTCGGACTAGCGGGACAAATATAAGAAACAATGAGCAGTTCTTC

J gene: TRBJ1-1
clone size: many
D gene: NA
V gene: TRBV27
CDR3 protein: CASRLRGNTEAFF
CDR3 DNA: TGTGCCAGCAGACTCAGGGGTAACACTGAAGCTTTCTTT

J gene: TRBJ1-2
clone size: NA
D gene: NA
V gene: TRBV29-1
CDR3 protein: CSVDRGQGGYTF
CDR3 DNA: TGCAGCGTTGACCGGGGGCAAGGAGGCTACACCTTC

J gene: TRBJ2-1
clone size: NA
D gene: NA
V gene: TRBV5-1
CDR3 protein: CASRPRDLLNEQFF
CDR3 DNA: TGCGCCAGCAGGCCCAGGGACCTCCTCAATGAGCAGTTCTTC

J gene: TRBJ1-2
clone size: few
D gene: NA
V gene: TRBV5-1
CDR3 protein: CASSSAADYGYTF
CDR3 DNA: TGCGCCAGCAGCTCGGCAGCCGACTATGGCTACACCTTC

J gene: TRBJ2-7
clone size: few
D gene: TRBD1
V gene: TRBV15
CDR3 protein: CATSREAGQVYEQYF
CDR3 DNA: TGTGCCACCAGCAGAGAGGCGGGACAGGTCTACGAGCAGTACTTC

J gene: TRBJ2-3
clone size: NA
D gene: TRBD2
V gene: TRBV5-1
CDR3 protein: CASRERAGVGPDTQYF
CDR3 DNA: TGCGCCAGCAGAGAACGAGCGGGGGTCGGTCCCGATACGCAGTATTTT

J gene: TRBJ2-3
clone size: few
D gene: NA
V gene: TRBV29-1
CDR3 protein: CSVSTSAEGVAPADTQYF
CDR3 DNA: TGCAGCGTTTCCACCTCCGCGGAGGGAGTCGCCCCCGCAGATACGCAGTATTTT

J gene: TRBJ2-5
clone size: NA
D gene: TRBD2
V gene: TRBV11-1
CDR3 protein: CASSLRLAGAEETQYF
CDR3 DNA: TGTGCCAGCAGCCTCCGACTAGCGGGAGCGGAAGAGACCCAGTACTTC

J gene: TRBJ2-1
clone size: few
D gene: NA
V gene: TRBV12-5
CDR3 protein: CASGEITGWSEQFF
CDR3 DNA: TGTGCTAGTGGTGAAATAACAGGGTGGAGTGAGCAGTTCTTC

J gene: TRBJ2-5
clone size: many
D gene: NA
V gene: TRBV5-1
CDR3 protein: CASSLERVQETQYF
CDR3 DNA: TGCGCCAGCAGCTTGGAGAGAGTTCAAGAGACCCAGTACTTC

J gene: TRBJ2-5
clone size: few
D gene: TRBD2
V gene: TRBV7-6
CDR3 protein: CASSLAWTRQETQYF
CDR3 DNA: TGTGCCAGCAGCTTAGCATGGACTAGACAAGAGACCCAGTACTTC

J gene: TRBJ2-7
clone size: NA
D gene: TRBD2
V gene: TRBV6-5
CDR3 protein: CASSGGERGPYEQYF
CDR3 DNA: TGTGCCAGCAGTGGCGGCGAGCGGGGGCCCTACGAGCAGTACTTC